A single sample is the source of the 15 T cell receptor beta chains below, sequenced in a study of cytomegalovirus exposure and HLA in healthy donors. Assay: immunoSEQ multiplex PCR; the TCRdb copy retains only in-frame clones and omits some. The sample records 65,000 to 85,000 clones, roughly 95% being singletons. Sequencing was carried out using PBMCs. These receptors were taken from a woman between 18 and 29 years old in good health and CMV-seronegative.

The chain carries TRBV29-1 and TRBJ2-1, with a weak D call TRBD2 (5 bases). Per the germline V gene, CDR1 is SQVTM and CDR2 is ANQGSEA. The CDR3 loop spans 13 amino acids. The ends were cut back, 6 bases at V and 6 bases at J, with 15 bases in the middle. For the CDR3, the DNA is TGCAGCGTCAAGGACCCTCGGGGCAATGAGCAGTTCTTC. Amino acid sequence: CSVKDPRGNEQFF.

J is TRBJ2-5 and V is TRBV7-2; weak D call: TRBD2 (6 bases). V gave up 6 bases and J gave up 5 bases, with 16 bases separating them. Per germline, CDR1 SGHTA and CDR2 FQGNSA. The CDR3 has 14 residues. The CDR3 protein is CASRFRSAGETQYF. The CDR3 coding sequence is TGTGCCAGCAGGTTTAGGTCCGCGGGGGAGACCCAGTACTTC.

The chain joins TRBV5-4 to TRBJ1-1; D perhaps matches TRBD1 (6 bases). V was pared by 3 bases and J by 3 bases, with 9 bases between. This CDR3 has 13 amino acids. Germline CDR1 is SGHNT and CDR2 is YYREEE (reference sequence). CDR3: CASSYREYTEAFF. CDR3 nucleotide sequence: TGTGCCAGCAGCTACAGGGAATACACTGAAGCTTTCTTT.

In DNA form, the CDR3 reads TGTGCCAGCAGGGTAGGACCGGGGGAGACCTACGAGCAGTACTTC. Translating it yields CASRVGPGETYEQYF. This chain links TRBV2 with TRBJ2-7, with a possible D match to TRBD2 (6 bases). Trimming removed 6 bases at V and 2 bases at J, with 17 bases between. This CDR3 spans 15 amino acids. Germline CDR1 reads SNHLY; CDR2 reads FYNNEI. Full variable domain (missing parts from reference TRBV2 and TRBJ2-7): EPEVTQTPSHQVTQMGQEVILRCVPISNHLYFYWYRQILGQKVEFLVSFYNNEISEKSEIFDDQFSVERPDGSNFTLKIRSTKLEDSAMYFCASRVGPGETYEQYFGPGTRLTVT.

V is TRBV4-1 and J is TRBJ1-2, with 11 bases lining up with TRBD1. Germline trimming cut 2 bases from V and 5 bases from J; bases unmatched to any gene: 7. Germline CDR1 reads MGHRA; CDR2 reads YSYEKL. The CDR3 sequence is 16 residues long. This chain's CDR3 is CASSQRTGGVGYGYTF. In DNA, the CDR3 is TGCGCCAGCAGCCAACGGACAGGGGGCGTTGGGTATGGCTACACCTTC.

The rearrangement joins TRBV5-6 to TRBJ1-2, with D uncertain. This CDR3 comprises 12 residues. Trimming cost V 0 bases and J 8 bases, with 8 bases left between them. CDR1 and CDR2 (germline): SGHDT, YYEEEE. CDR3 coding DNA: TGTGCCAGCAGCTTGGGAGGCATCGGCTACACCTTC. It encodes CASSLGGIGYTF.

V and J are TRBV28 and TRBJ1-1, with 8 bases fitting TRBD1. In germline, CDR1 is MDHEN, CDR2 SYDVKM. The J segment lost 8 bases and the V segment lost 1 base, leaving 9 bases of the junction unmatched. The CDR3 covers 15 residues. CDR3 nucleotide sequence: TGTGCCAGCAGTTTATTCCGGGACAGGACAGAGGAAGCTTTCTTT. Its translation is CASSLFRDRTEEAFF.

The V call is TRBV7-9, the J call TRBJ2-7, with 8 positions matching TRBD1. Germline V gives CDR1 SEHNR, CDR2 FQNEAQ (reference sequence). The length of the CDR3 is 16 residues. The J segment lost 5 bases and the V segment lost 3 bases, leaving 12 bases of the junction unmatched. In nucleotides, the CDR3 is TGTGCCAGCAGCTTTGGATTTGCGACAGGGGAGGACGAGCAGTACTTC. Translation gives CASSFGFATGEDEQYF.

The chain carries TRBV28 and TRBJ1-5; D might be TRBD1 (6 bases). The V end was cut by 6 bases, the J end by 6 bases, with 15 bases between. Germline assignment: CDR1 MDHEN and CDR2 SYDVKM. This CDR3 has 14 residues. For the CDR3, the DNA is TGTGCCAGCAGCTCCCCAGGGGAAGGTCAGCCCCAGCATTTT. Its protein is CASSSPGEGQPQHF.

The count of this clone is one. The chain is built from TRBV6-4 and TRBJ1-2, with D hard to call. Between the trimmed V and J ends, which lost 3 bases and 9 bases, there was a span of 8 bases. CDR3 length equals 11 residues. CDR1 is MRHNA and CDR2 is SNTAGT in the germline V gene. The CDR3 sequence is CASSDYSSYTF. The CDR3 bases are TGTGCCAGCAGTGATTACAGTAGCTACACCTTC.

This rearrangement joins TRBV11-2 to TRBJ2-7; D may be TRBD2 (7 bases). The V gene lost 2 bases and the J gene lost 1 base, with 15 bases spanning the gap. Germline CDR1 and CDR2: SGHAT and FQNNGV. The CDR3 is made up of 16 amino acids. CDR3 nucleotides: TGTGCCAGCAGCTTATGGCCTCGGGGGGCTTCCTACGAGCAGTACTTC. Protein sequence: CASSLWPRGASYEQYF.

This chain connects TRBV9 to TRBJ2-1, with D hard to call. Germline V CDR1 and CDR2: SGDLS, YYNGEE. CDR3 length: 14 residues. V dropped 0 bases and J dropped 3 bases, with 7 bases sitting between them. CDR3 DNA sequence: TGTGCCAGCAGCGTAGGTGCAGGCTACAATGAGCAGTTCTTC. Encoded protein: CASSVGAGYNEQFF.

The chain carries TRBV10-2 and TRBJ2-3; 10 bases are shared with TRBD2. V lost 7 bases and J lost 1; bases outside the gene matches: 14. This CDR3 has 18 amino acids. Looked up from germline, CDR1 is WSHSY and CDR2 is SAAADI. In nucleotides, the CDR3 is TGCGCCAGCAAGCCCCTTAGCGGGGGGAGGCGGGGCACAGATACGCAGTATTTT. It encodes CASKPLSGGRRGTDTQYF.

This chain links TRBV11-2 with TRBJ1-1; perhaps TRBD1 as D (5 bases). Trimming took 8 bases from V and 4 from J, leaving 14 bases between them. There are 13 residues in the CDR3. CDR1 is SGHAT and CDR2 is FQNNGV in the germline V gene. The CDR3 sequence is CASVITGGTEAFF. The CDR3 DNA reads as TGTGCCAGCGTCATAACGGGGGGCACTGAAGCTTTCTTT.

The rearrangement links TRBV6-6 to TRBJ2-6, with D hard to call. The germline V and J ends were trimmed by 7 bases and 4 bases, with 14 bases remaining between them. This CDR3 is built from 15 residues. From germline, CDR1 is MNHNY and CDR2 SVGAGI (reference sequence). This chain's CDR3 is CASTVTLAGANVLTF. The DNA for the CDR3 is TGTGCCAGCACCGTGACTTTAGCCGGGGCCAACGTCCTGACTTTC.